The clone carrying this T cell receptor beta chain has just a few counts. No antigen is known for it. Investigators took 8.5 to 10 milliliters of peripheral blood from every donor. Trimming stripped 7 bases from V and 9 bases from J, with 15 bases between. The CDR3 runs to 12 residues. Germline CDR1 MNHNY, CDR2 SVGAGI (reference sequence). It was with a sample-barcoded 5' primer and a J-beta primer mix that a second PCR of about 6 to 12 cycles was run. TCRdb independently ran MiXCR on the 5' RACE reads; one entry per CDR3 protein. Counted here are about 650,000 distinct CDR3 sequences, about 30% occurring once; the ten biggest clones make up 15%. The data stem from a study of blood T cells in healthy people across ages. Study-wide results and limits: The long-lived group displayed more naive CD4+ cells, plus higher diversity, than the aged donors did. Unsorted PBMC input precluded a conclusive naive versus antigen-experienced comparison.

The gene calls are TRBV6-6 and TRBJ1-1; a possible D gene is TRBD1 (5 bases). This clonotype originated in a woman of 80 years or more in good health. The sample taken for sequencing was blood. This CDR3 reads CASTPSEGKAFF. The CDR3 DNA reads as TGTGCCAGCACCCCCTCTGAGGGGAAAGCTTTCTTT.